This T cell receptor beta chain originates from a study of blood T cell repertoires in COVID-19. The wider study: Whether acute or convalescent, the COVID-19 samples came from the United States, Italy and Spain. PBMCs, B-cell-depleted T cells, or T cells provided the cDNA or gDNA that made up the material.

Source study methods: Estimated nucleated cell counts came from reference gene primer amplification. The repertoire was sequenced with immunoSEQ multiplex PCR; TCRdb's copy has only in-frame clones and lacks some. V and J calls and clone size are those listed in that table; D and trimming were worked out from the DNA. Of approximately 300,000 clones in the sample, 80% to 90% were seen once. The CDR3 totals 18 residues. This clone was observed once. The origin of this receptor is a man aged 50 or older with active or convalescent COVID-19. Specimen: peripheral blood. V usage is TRBV21-1 and J usage is TRBJ2-3; TRBD2 is taken as the D call from the table, unchecked against the DNA. TRBV21-1 is a pseudogene segment. CDR3 nucleotide sequence: TGTGCCAGCAGCAAAGGGCTAGCGGGGGGCTCTAGCACAGATACGCAGTATTTT. Translating it yields CASSKGLAGGSSTDTQYF.